This passage covers 13 T cell receptor beta chains from one sample sequenced in a study of cytomegalovirus exposure and HLA in healthy donors. Measured with immunoSEQ multiplex PCR; TCRdb has only the in-frame clones, and not every one. The table has about 130,000 clones, roughly 91% seen once. Input material: PBMCs. The receptors were sampled from a man between 25 and 39 years old in good health and CMV-seronegative.

This chain joins TRBV4-1 and TRBJ1-2, with D possibly being TRBD1 (6 bases). V lost 4 bases and J 4 bases, leaving 16 bases between the germline ends. CDR1 is MGHRA, CDR2 YSYEKL, per germline. The CDR3 extends over 15 amino acids. The CDR3 loop reads CASSPRQAQSYGYTF. The DNA of the CDR3 is TGCGCCAGCAGCCCTCGACAGGCACAGTCCTATGGCTACACCTTC.

The chain carries TRBV4-2 and TRBJ1-2, with D unclear. Germline CDR1 and CDR2: LGHNA and YNFKEQ. The CDR3 covers 14 residues. The V and J ends lost 1 base and 0 bases respectively, with 6 bases between them. CDR3 amino acids: CASSQVTANYGYTF. As DNA, the CDR3 is TGTGCCAGCAGCCAAGTAACAGCTAACTATGGCTACACCTTC.

This sequence joins TRBV28 and TRBJ1-4; a possible D gene is TRBD1 (5 bases). Germline V gene sequence: CDR1 MDHEN, CDR2 SYDVKM. This CDR3 has 21 amino acids. With 2 bases removed from V and 0 bases from J, the gap between germline ends came to 25 bases. CDR3 nucleotide sequence: TGTGCCAGCAGTTTACCCGGACAATTTGGTCGGACCGTTGCAACTAATGAAAAACTGTTTTTT. Translating it yields CASSLPGQFGRTVATNEKLFF.

The chain joins TRBV4-2 to TRBJ2-1; the D is unclear. Germline assignment: CDR1 LGHNA and CDR2 YNFKEQ. CDR3 size: 15 residues. Trimming shortened V by 2 bases and J by 7 bases, and 15 bases separated the two germline ends. Here the CDR3 reads CASSQSALSLNEQFF. The CDR3, as DNA: TGTGCCAGCAGCCAATCCGCACTCTCCTTGAATGAGCAGTTCTTC.

The chain joins TRBV28 to TRBJ1-3; 9 positions agree with TRBD1. Germline V CDR1 and CDR2: MDHEN, SYDVKM. This CDR3 is built from 16 residues. V lost 3 bases to trimming and J lost 2 bases; unmatched junction nucleotides: 5. Here the CDR3 DNA reads TGTGCCAGCAGTTTGGGACAGGGAGGTACTGGAAACACCATATATTTT. This codes for CASSLGQGGTGNTIYF.

The chain is built from TRBV9 and TRBJ2-2; D possibly corresponds to TRBD1 (5 bases). CDR1 is SGDLS and CDR2 is YYNGEE in the germline V gene. The CDR3 covers 18 residues. V was shortened by 3 bases and J by 5 bases, with 23 bases between the two germline ends. The DNA for the CDR3 is TGTGCCAGCAGCGACGGATCGGACACCTCCGAGAGGACCGGGGAGCTGTTTTTT. Translating it yields CASSDGSDTSERTGELFF.

The J gene is TRBJ2-2, the V gene TRBV11-2; D is possibly TRBD2 (6 bases). The V gene lost 3 bases and the J gene lost 1 base, with 15 bases spanning the gap. Germline V lookup: CDR1 SGHAT, CDR2 FQNNGV. The CDR3 runs 17 residues. CDR3 amino acids: CASSFPRDSQNTGELFF. CDR3 nucleotide sequence: TGTGCCAGCAGCTTCCCCCGGGACTCCCAGAACACCGGGGAGCTGTTTTTT.

The chain uses TRBV11-2 and TRBJ1-4; D is perhaps TRBD1 (5 bases). Between the trimmed V and J ends, which lost 6 bases and 4 bases, there was a span of 9 bases. This CDR3 has 13 amino acids. CDR1 SGHAT and CDR2 FQNNGV come from the germline V gene. The CDR3 reads CASSGGYNEKLFF. In nucleotides, the CDR3 is TGTGCCAGCAGTGGGGGGTATAATGAAAAACTGTTTTTT.

This sequence joins TRBV4-2 and TRBJ2-2, with 9 bases identical to TRBD1. CDR1 LGHNA and CDR2 YNFKEQ come from the germline V gene. The CDR3 extends over 15 amino acids. The ends lost 1 base at V and 7 bases at J; junction bases unmatched: 4. CDR3 sequence reads: CASSQAGTGNGELFF. The CDR3 nucleotides read TGTGCCAGCAGCCAAGCCGGGACAGGGAACGGGGAGCTGTTTTTT.

The chain uses TRBV9 and TRBJ1-4; D is unclear. The CDR3 consists of 14 residues. Germline CDR1 is SGDLS and CDR2 is YYNGEE. The germline V and J ends were trimmed by 4 bases and 1 base, with 8 bases remaining between them. CDR3 sequence reads: CASSLRETNEKLFF. The CDR3 nucleotides read TGTGCCAGCAGCCTTAGAGAAACTAATGAAAAACTGTTTTTT.

The rearrangement joins TRBV5-6 to TRBJ2-7; D might be TRBD1 (6 bases). The CDR3 contains 12 residues. Germline V lookup: CDR1 SGHDT, CDR2 YYEEEE. The germline V and J ends were trimmed by 0 bases and 10 bases, with 11 bases remaining between them. CDR3 amino acids: CASSLGTELQYF. For the CDR3, the DNA is TGTGCCAGCAGCTTGGGGACAGAACTCCAGTACTTC.

The chain is built from TRBV9 and TRBJ2-1; 8 bases agree with TRBD1. The CDR3 has 14 amino acids. J lost 2 bases, V lost 2 bases, and 0 bases had no gene match. The V gene's germline CDR1 is SGDLS and CDR2 YYNGEE. CDR3 bases: TGTGCCAGCAGCGTGACAGGGGCCTACAATGAGCAGTTCTTC. Its translation is CASSVTGAYNEQFF.

This clone appeared once. The chain carries TRBV19 and TRBJ1-5; tentatively, D is TRBD1 (6 bases). This CDR3 is 15 amino acids long. Germline-derived CDR1 and CDR2 are LNHDA and SQIVND (reference sequence). Trimming removed 4 bases at V and 5 bases at J, with 15 bases between. The CDR3 DNA is TGTGCCAGTAGTACCTCGGGGACAAATTATCAGCCCCAGCATTTT. Translation gives CASSTSGTNYQPQHF.